Listed below are T cell receptor beta chains from one sample, sequenced in a study of control samples from healthy donors and cancer patients. Some clones are missing from TCRdb's copy, which holds only in-frame ones; the method was immunoSEQ multiplex PCR. Found here are about 140,000 clones, about 90% of them singletons; the top ten hold 5.5% to 7.5%. What was sequenced was blood. The origin of the receptors is a man aged 18 to 35 in good health. Both conserved end residues are part of each CDR3. The order of the fields is J gene, clone size, D gene, V gene, CDR3 DNA, CDR3 protein. D genes are given only for firm matches. Clone size is stated in some rows and not others, as once, few, many or a class when expanded.

>TRBJ1-4|-|-|TRBV2
TGTGCCAGCAGACCCAGTGGTGGTAATGAAAAACTGTTTTTT
CASRPSGGNEKLFF
>TRBJ2-7|-|TRBD2|TRBV4-1
TGCGCCAGCAGCGCGAAAGCGGGGTACGAGCAGTACTTC
CASSAKAGYEQYF
>TRBJ2-5|-|-|TRBV20-1
TGCAGTGCTGGGAATTTAGCCCAGTACTTC
CSAGNLAQYF
>TRBJ2-5|-|TRBD2|TRBV11-3
TGTGCCAGCAGCTTAGCGGGGGGACGAACCCAGTACTTC
CASSLAGGRTQYF
>TRBJ1-4|-|TRBD1|TRBV2
TGTGCCAGCAGTCCCTTACTTCAGGGGGTAACTGAAAAACTGTTTTTT
CASSPLLQGVTEKLFF
>TRBJ2-7|-|-|TRBV7-9
TGTGCCAGCAGTCCCTCGGGGTTAGGGGACGAGCAGTACTTC
CASSPSGLGDEQYF
>TRBJ2-3|-|TRBD2|TRBV3-1/TRBV3-2
TGTGCCAGCAGCCAAGACAGGCTAGCGGTCACAGATACGCAGTATTTT
CASSQDRLAVTDTQYF
>TRBJ1-1|-|TRBD1|TRBV7-2
TGTGCCAGCAGCCCCAGTCGCAGGGGGCAGACTGAAGCTTTCTTT
CASSPSRRGQTEAFF
>TRBJ2-7|-|TRBD2|TRBV10-3
TGTGCCATCAGTACCCATACCGCGGGGGAGTCTTACGAGCAGTACTTC
CAISTHTAGESYEQYF
>TRBJ2-5|-|-|TRBV4-2
TGTGCCAGCAGCCAAGTAGGGGGGGTCCAAGAGACCCAGTACTTC
CASSQVGGVQETQYF
>TRBJ2-4|once|-|TRBV6-6
TGTGCCAGCAGCTCAGGGTCAAGGGGGGCAGTGTTCCTAGCCAAAAACATTCAGTACTTC
CASSSGSRGAVFLAKNIQYF
>TRBJ1-6|-|-|TRBV9
TGTGCCAGCAGCGTAGAGGCGGACATCGTTTCACCCCTCCACTTT
CASSVEADIVSPLHF
>TRBJ1-6|-|TRBD1|TRBV3-1/TRBV3-2
TGTGCCAGCAGCCAAGATCTGACAGGGGTTAACTCACCCCTCCACTTT
CASSQDLTGVNSPLHF
>TRBJ1-2|-|-|TRBV2
TGTGCCAGCCTAGATGGCTACACCTTC
CASLDGYTF
>TRBJ2-5|few|TRBD1|TRBV5-1
TGCGCCAGCAGCCCCCTCCCCAGGGGGTCGGCCCAAGAGACCCAGTACTTC
CASSPLPRGSAQETQYF
>TRBJ2-7|once|TRBD1|TRBV2
TGTGCCAGCAGGGCCGGGACAGGGGGCTCCTACGAGCAGTACTTC
CASRAGTGGSYEQYF